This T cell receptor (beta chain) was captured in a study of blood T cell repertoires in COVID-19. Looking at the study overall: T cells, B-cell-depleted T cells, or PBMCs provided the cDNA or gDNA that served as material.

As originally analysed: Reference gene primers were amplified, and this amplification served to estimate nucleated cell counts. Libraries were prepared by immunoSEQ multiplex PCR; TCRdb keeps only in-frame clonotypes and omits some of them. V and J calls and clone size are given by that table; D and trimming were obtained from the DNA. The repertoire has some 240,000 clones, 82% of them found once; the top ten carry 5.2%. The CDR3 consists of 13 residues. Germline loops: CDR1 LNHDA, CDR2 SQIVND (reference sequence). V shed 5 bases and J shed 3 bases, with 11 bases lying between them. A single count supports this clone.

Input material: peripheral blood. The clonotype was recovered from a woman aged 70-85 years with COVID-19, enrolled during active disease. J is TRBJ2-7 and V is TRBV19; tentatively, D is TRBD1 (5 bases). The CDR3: CASSSTVDYEQYF. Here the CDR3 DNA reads TGTGCCAGTAGTTCGACAGTGGACTACGAGCAGTACTTC.